Below, 5 T cell receptor beta chains from the same sample are listed, as sequenced in a study of blood T cell repertoires in COVID-19. Only in-frame clones appear in the TCRdb table, and some are missing; sequencing was by immunoSEQ multiplex PCR. The table shows fewer than 400,000 clones, with around 86% occurring only once. The specimen was PBMCs or T cells enriched from blood (not recorded which). The receptors were gathered from a young man who had recovered from COVID-19.

In the case of this clone: The sample holds other DNA sequences that translate to the same CDR3. The V call is TRBV19, the J call TRBJ1-6, with 8 nucleotides matching TRBD1. Per the germline V gene, CDR1 is LNHDA and CDR2 is SQIVND (reference sequence). The CDR3 length is 14 residues. The J segment lost 6 bases and the V segment lost 3 bases, leaving 1 base of the junction unmatched. CDR3 loop: CASSIGQGNSPLHF. The CDR3 DNA reads as TGTGCCAGTAGTATCGGACAGGGTAATTCACCCCTCCACTTT.

V is TRBV5-1 and J is TRBJ2-6; D perhaps matches TRBD2 (6 bases). Germline-derived CDR1 and CDR2 are SGHRS and YFSETQ. The CDR3 is made up of 15 amino acids. Trimming stripped 2 bases from V and 2 bases from J, with 8 bases between. The CDR3 sequence: CASSLSGAGANVLTF. CDR3 DNA: TGCGCCAGCAGCTTATCGGGAGCTGGGGCCAACGTCCTGACTTTC.

This sequence joins TRBV7-8 and TRBJ2-1, with D perhaps matching TRBD1 (5 bases). V lost 7 bases and J lost 0, with 19 bases in between. CDR1 SGHVS and CDR2 FQNEAQ come from the germline V gene. The CDR3 contains 17 residues. The CDR3 DNA reads as TGTGCCAGCATCTTTAGGATGGACACTCGCTCCTACAATGAGCAGTTCTTC. This translates into CASIFRMDTRSYNEQFF.

This clone was observed once. This sequence joins TRBV25-1 and TRBJ2-1; TRBD2 matches at 7 bases. Germline V CDR1 and CDR2: MGHDK, SYGVNS. V lost 1 base, J lost 15 bases, and 6 bases stayed unmatched. This CDR3 region has 12 residues. The CDR3 reads CASSEFGLEVFF. The CDR3, as DNA: TGTGCCAGCAGTGAATTTGGACTAGAGGTGTTCTTC.

The V call is TRBV29-1, the J call TRBJ1-1, with 9 positions matching TRBD1. Germline CDR1 and CDR2: SQVTM and ANQGSEA. The trim removed 6 bases at V and 3 bases at J, leaving 8 bases unmatched. CDR3 size: 14 residues. The CDR3 DNA follows: TGCAGCGTCGTCGTGACAGGGGGGCACACTGAAGCTTTCTTT. Translation: CSVVVTGGHTEAFF.